These 10 T cell receptor beta chains were sequenced from one sample in a study of T cells in Graves' hyperthyroidism and ophthalmopathy. Using RNA transcripts as the source, TCR beta CDR3 regions were amplified. In the first-round RT-PCR of the TCR CDR3, the HTBI primer set was used. TCRdb re-derived calls from the multiplex PCR reads in MiXCR, one entry per CDR3 protein. The sample lists a few hundred thousand distinct CDR3 sequences, around 20% seen once, with about 40% in the top ten. The source material was blood. The receptors derive from a man in his forties or fifties with Graves' ophthalmopathy.

This clonotype occurred many times. This sequence joins TRBV7-2 and TRBJ2-6; the D gene could be TRBD1 or TRBD2 (5 bases each). V was clipped by 5 bases and J by 12 bases, with 14 bases between them. The V gene's germline CDR1 is SGHTA and CDR2 FQGNSA. This CDR3 spans 13 amino acids. The CDR3 is CASSLGTAGVLTF. The CDR3 DNA follows: TGTGCCAGCAGCCTCGGGACGGCCGGCGTCCTGACTTTC.

This clonotype has a count of ten or more. The genes are TRBV18 and TRBJ2-7, with D perhaps TRBD2 (6 bases). The CDR3 extends over 14 amino acids. Germline V gene sequence: CDR1 KGHSH, CDR2 LQKENI. Trimming left V 4 bases short and J 0 bases short, with 10 bases between. CDR3 protein: CASSLRESSYEQYF. Written as DNA, the CDR3 is TGTGCCAGCTCACTCCGGGAGAGCTCCTACGAGCAGTACTTC.

This clonotype was counted ten times or more. The chain links TRBV5-1 to TRBJ2-5, with TRBD2 matching 9 bases. The CDR3 sequence is 16 residues long. J lost 5 bases, V lost 2 bases, and 10 bases had no gene match. CDR1 is SGHRS, CDR2 YFSETQ, per germline. The chain's CDR3 is CASSLQGGRALETQYF. CDR3 DNA: TGCGCCAGCAGCTTACAAGGCGGGAGGGCGTTGGAGACCCAGTACTTC.

The chain carries TRBV27 and TRBJ2-1; no clear D gene. The ends were cut back, 6 bases at V and 3 bases at J, with 9 bases in the middle. Germline assignment: CDR1 MNHEY and CDR2 SMNVEV (reference sequence). The length of the CDR3 is 13 residues. The CDR3, as DNA: TGTGCCAGCAGCCTTGGGTACTACAATGAGCAGTTCTTC. Encoded protein: CASSLGYYNEQFF.

This clonotype has at least ten counts. The J gene is TRBJ2-7, the V gene TRBV20-1, with 10 bases lining up with TRBD2. Trimming took 5 bases from V and 3 from J; bases not matched to a gene: 7. There are 14 residues in the CDR3. Germline values: CDR1 DFQATT, CDR2 SNEGSKA (reference sequence). In DNA, the CDR3 is TGCAGTGCTCCCGGGACTAGCGTTTTCTACGAGCAGTACTTC. As protein: CSAPGTSVFYEQYF.

This sequence joins TRBV4-2 and TRBJ2-1; 8 positions match TRBD2. Unmatched junction bases numbered 8, after V lost 0 bases and J lost 7 bases. The CDR3 spans 16 residues. Germline lookup yields CDR1 LGHNA and CDR2 YNFKEQ. The CDR3 region has the DNA TGTGCCAGCAGCCAAGAATCGGGAGGGCCGGAAAATGAGCAGTTCTTC. Translation gives CASSQESGGPENEQFF.

CDR3 sequence (DNA): TGTGCCAGCCAAACAGGGGCGCGGGAGCAGTACTTC. Protein sequence: CASQTGAREQYF. The chain employs TRBV7-9 and TRBJ2-7; 7 nucleotides agree with TRBD1. From germline, CDR1 is SEHNR and CDR2 FQNEAQ (reference sequence). The CDR3 is made up of 12 amino acids. The junction had 8 bases not matched to a gene; V was cut back by 8 bases and J by 7 bases.

The rearrangement links TRBV2 to TRBJ2-3, with a tentative D call TRBD1 (6 bases). In germline, CDR1 is SNHLY, CDR2 FYNNEI. This CDR3 is 15 amino acids long. V shed 1 base and J shed 8 bases, with 16 bases lying between them. DNA for the CDR3: TGTGCCAGCAGTGAAGACGGACAGAGGGCCCGTACGCAGTATTTT. Translating it yields CASSEDGQRARTQYF.

In its sample, this clonotype was seen many times. The J gene is TRBJ1-1, the V gene TRBV28; perhaps TRBD1 as D (6 bases). The CDR3 sequence is 15 residues long. Germline CDR1 is MDHEN and CDR2 is SYDVKM. Trimming left V 5 bases short and J 2 bases short, with 15 bases between. The CDR3 reads CASSPSRTANTEAFF. The CDR3 region has the DNA TGTGCCAGCAGTCCCTCCCGGACAGCTAACACTGAAGCTTTCTTT. The full variable domain, with the rest looked up from reference TRBV28 and TRBJ1-1, is DVKVTQSSRYLVKRTGEKVFLECVQDMDHENMFWYRQDPGLGLRLIYFSYDVKMKEKGDIPEGYSVSREKKERFSLILESASTNQTSMYLCASSPSRTANTEAFFGQGTRLTVV.

The CDR3 region is CASSPHGRRTYNEQFF. The CDR3 DNA sequence: TGTGCCAGCAGCCCCCACGGTAGGAGAACTTACAATGAGCAGTTCTTC. This rearrangement joins TRBV28 to TRBJ2-1; D ambiguous. This CDR3 contains 16 residues. Trimming pared 6 bases from V and 4 bases from J, leaving 19 bases between. The germline gives CDR1 MDHEN, CDR2 SYDVKM.